This T cell receptor beta chain was captured by sequencing in a study of cytomegalovirus exposure and HLA in healthy donors. Primers: 60 Vbeta forward and 13 Jbeta reverse. Method: immunoSEQ multiplex PCR; TCRdb's copy keeps in-frame clones and lacks some. Counted here are under 150,000 clones, around 84% occurring once; the ten biggest clones make up about 2.6%. Trimming cost V 8 bases and J 5 bases; bases outside gene matches: 9. Germline V lookup: CDR1 SNHLY, CDR2 FYNNEI. This CDR3 spans 14 amino acids. The chain uses TRBV2 and TRBJ2-7, with 10 bases fitting TRBD2. This receptor was obtained from a boy aged 2 to 10 in good health and CMV-seronegative. Sample: PBMCs. This CDR3 is CASARLAGGNEQYF. The CDR3 nucleotides read TGTGCCAGCGCAAGACTAGCGGGTGGGAACGAGCAGTACTTC.